Presented here are 26 T cell receptor beta chains from one specimen sequenced in a study of blood T cells in healthy people across ages. For the second PCR, which ran for about 6 to 11 cycles, a sample-barcoded 5' primer and a J-beta primer mix were used. TCRdb fed the 5' RACE reads into MiXCR, producing one record per CDR3 protein. The sample consists of around 1,500,000 distinct CDR3 sequences, around 42% of them appearing once. The specimen sequenced was blood. Receptor source: a woman between 18 and 30 years old in good health.

V usage is TRBV7-8 and J usage is TRBJ2-1; TRBD2 agrees at 12 bases. The CDR3 consists of 18 residues. Losses at the gene ends were 5 bases for V and 5 bases for J; bases not matched to a gene: 13. Germline loops: CDR1 SGHVS, CDR2 FQNEAQ. The CDR3 region is CASSPHSKLAGGDNEQFF. The CDR3 DNA follows: TGTGCCAGCAGCCCACACAGCAAACTAGCGGGAGGCGACAATGAGCAGTTCTTC.

V usage is TRBV5-1 and J usage is TRBJ2-7, with TRBD2 matching 11 bases. J lost 0 bases, V lost 7 bases, and 12 bases had no gene match. The germline CDR1 and CDR2 sequences are SGHRS and YFSETQ. The CDR3 consists of 17 residues. The CDR3 sequence: CASGLRLAGQSSYEQYF. CDR3 sequence (DNA): TGCGCCAGCGGCCTAAGACTAGCGGGGCAGAGCTCCTACGAGCAGTACTTC.

This clonotype was recorded once. This sequence joins TRBV11-2 and TRBJ2-3; 9 bases agree with TRBD2. The CDR3 covers 13 residues. CDR1 and CDR2 from the germline V gene are SGHAT and FQNNGV. Losses at the gene ends were 8 bases for V and 7 bases for J; bases not matched to a gene: 7. The CDR3 nucleotides are TGTGCCAGCCTCGGAGCGGGGGGCCATACGCAGTATTTT. Encoded protein: CASLGAGGHTQYF. Drawing the rest from reference TRBV11-2 and TRBJ2-3, the complete variable domain is EAGVAQSPRYKIIEKRQSVAFWCNPISGHATLYWYQQILGQGPKLLIQFQNNGVVDDSQLPKDRFSAERLKGVDSTLKIQPAKLEDSAVYLCASLGAGGHTQYFGPGTRLTVL.

On this clonotype: One junction end disagrees with the germline gene, perhaps due to a read error. J is TRBJ1-3 and V is TRBV7-3, with D maybe TRBD1 (5 bases). From germline, CDR1 is SGHTA and CDR2 FQGTGA. The CDR3 loop spans 14 amino acids. CDR3 residues: CASSFPGAGNAIYF. Here the CDR3 DNA reads TGTGCCAGCAGCTTCCCCGGGGCTGGAAACGCCATATATTTT.

The CDR3 protein is CASNTGGSYNEQYF. The CDR3 DNA follows: TGTGCCAGCAATACAGGGGGCTCCTACAATGAGCAGTACTTC. The chain joins TRBV6-2 or TRBV6-3 to TRBJ2-1, with 9 bases matching TRBD1. The J call may be incorrect, as the DNA end agrees better with TRBJ2-7. The CDR3 totals 14 residues. CDR1 MNHEY and CDR2 SVGEGT come from the germline V gene.

In this sample, this clonotype turned up a few times. The J gene is TRBJ2-2, the V gene TRBV4-1, with TRBD2 matching 9 bases. The V gene end was trimmed by 3 bases and the J gene end by 5 bases; junction bases not matched to a gene: 10. Germline CDR1 reads MGHRA; CDR2 reads YSYEKL. The CDR3 has 17 residues. The CDR3 sequence is CASSQDRGGARTGELFF. In nucleotides, the CDR3 is TGCGCCAGCAGCCAGGACCGCGGGGGGGCAAGAACCGGGGAGCTGTTTTTT.

The rearrangement joins TRBV20-1 to TRBJ2-4; no reliable D call. The V end lost 3 bases, the J end lost 13 bases, and 13 bases lay between the germline ends. Per the germline V gene, CDR1 is DFQATT and CDR2 is SNEGSKA (reference sequence). The CDR3 length is 11 residues. Here the CDR3 reads CSASPGKEQYF. Here the CDR3 DNA reads TGCAGTGCTAGCCCCGGAAAGGAGCAGTACTTC.

This clonotype was observed a handful of times. The chain links TRBV27 to TRBJ1-6; the match to TRBD1 covers 9 bases. Unmatched junction bases numbered 4, after V lost 6 bases and J lost 7 bases. Germline CDR1 MNHEY, CDR2 SMNVEV (reference sequence). CDR3 length: 14 amino acids. CDR3 sequence (DNA): TGTGCCAGCAGCCGAGGGACAGGGAATTCACCCCTCCACTTT. It yields the protein CASSRGTGNSPLHF.

This clonotype was observed a handful of times. The chain couples TRBV20-1 to TRBJ2-6; tentatively, D is TRBD2 (6 bases). Trimming took off 4 bases at V and 2 bases at J, with 9 bases between the two ends. Germline lookup yields CDR1 DFQATT and CDR2 SNEGSKA (reference sequence). The CDR3 has 14 residues. CDR3 DNA sequence: TGCAGTGCTACGGAGGGGACTGGGGCCAACGTCCTGACTTTC. Protein product: CSATEGTGANVLTF.

This clonotype was observed a handful of times. The chain combines TRBV29-1 with TRBJ2-1; 11 bases map to TRBD2. Germline CDR1 is SQVTM and CDR2 is ANQGSEA. This CDR3 comprises 19 residues. J lost 0 bases, V lost 5 bases, and 15 bases had no gene match. This CDR3 reads CSVMGGLADTIPSYNEQFF. The CDR3 DNA reads TGCAGCGTTATGGGGGGACTAGCGGACACCATTCCCTCCTACAATGAGCAGTTCTTC.

The CDR3 region has the DNA TGTGCCAGCAGTACAATGGGTACCGGACATGAGCAGTTCTTC. This translates into CASSTMGTGHEQFF. This chain links TRBV6-5 with TRBJ2-1; D is uncertain. This CDR3 is built from 14 residues. The germline V gene encodes CDR1 MNHEY and CDR2 SVGAGI. Trimming shortened V by 5 bases and J by 8 bases, and 16 bases separated the two germline ends.

This chain links TRBV30 with TRBJ1-6; no clear D gene. The CDR3 contains 14 residues. The V and J ends lost 3 bases and 0 bases respectively, with 6 bases between them. Germline lookup yields CDR1 GTSNPN and CDR2 SVGIG (reference sequence). The CDR3 DNA reads TGTGCCTGGAGGGAGAGCTCCTATAATTCACCCCTCCACTTT. This gives the protein CAWRESSYNSPLHF.

The CDR3 sequence: CASSLPGGYAKNIQYF. DNA for the CDR3: TGTGCCAGCAGCTTACCAGGGGGCTATGCCAAAAACATTCAGTACTTC. V is TRBV7-9 and J is TRBJ2-4, with 8 positions matching TRBD1. Germline assignment: CDR1 SEHNR and CDR2 FQNEAQ (reference sequence). This CDR3 spans 16 amino acids. V was clipped by 2 bases and J by 1 base; unmatched bases: 4.

The chain has TRBV29-1 and TRBJ1-2, with TRBD1 as a possible D gene (5 bases). The CDR3 has 13 amino acids. Germline values: CDR1 SQVTM, CDR2 ANQGSEA. With 7 bases removed from V and 7 bases from J, the gap between germline ends came to 19 bases. CDR3 sequence (DNA): TGCAGCGCCATGGGGTCAGGGCCGGGTGGCTACACCTTC. It encodes CSAMGSGPGGYTF.

The chain has TRBV7-9 and TRBJ2-1; TRBD2 is a possible D gene (6 bases). The ends were cut back, 5 bases at V and 5 bases at J, with 16 bases in the middle. This CDR3 contains 15 residues. The germline V gene has CDR1 SEHNR and CDR2 FQNEAQ (reference sequence). The CDR3 is CASSLGAGQDNEQFF. The CDR3 DNA sequence: TGTGCCAGCAGCCTTGGGGCGGGGCAAGACAATGAGCAGTTCTTC. The complete variable domain, with remaining parts taken from reference TRBV7-9 and TRBJ2-1, reads DTGVSQNPRHKITKRGQNVTFRCDPISEHNRLYWYRQTLGQGPEFLTYFQNEAQLEKSRLLSDRFSAERPKGSFSTLEIQRTEQGDSAMYLCASSLGAGQDNEQFFGPGTRLTVL.

This chain joins TRBV6-5 and TRBJ2-5; 7 positions agree with TRBD2. V lost 9 bases, J lost 5 bases, and 12 bases stayed unmatched. CDR1 and CDR2 from the germline V gene are MNHEY and SVGAGI. The CDR3 totals 14 residues. The CDR3 reads CASGLRGRSETQYF. The CDR3 nucleotides read TGTGCCAGTGGGCTGCGGGGGAGGTCGGAGACCCAGTACTTC.

This sequence joins TRBV6-1 and TRBJ1-2; TRBD1 is a possible D gene (5 bases). This CDR3 has 14 amino acids. V shed 1 base and J shed 7 bases, with 13 bases lying between them. Germline values: CDR1 MNHNS, CDR2 SASEGT. The CDR3 region is CASSEVGTGGGYTF. Here the CDR3 DNA reads TGTGCCAGCAGTGAAGTGGGGACCGGGGGTGGCTACACCTTC.

This rearrangement joins TRBV5-1 to TRBJ2-1, with 13 bases fitting TRBD2. The germline V gene has CDR1 SGHRS and CDR2 YFSETQ. V dropped 4 bases and J dropped 12; count of bases not matched to a gene: 13. There are 16 residues in the CDR3. The CDR3: CASSGRTSGSEYRQFF. The CDR3 region has the DNA TGCGCCAGCAGCGGAAGGACTAGCGGGAGTGAGTATCGGCAGTTCTTC.

V usage is TRBV19 and J usage is TRBJ1-1; no definite D call. The germline V gene has CDR1 LNHDA and CDR2 SQIVND (reference sequence). Trimming stripped 1 base from V and 0 bases from J, with 18 bases between. The CDR3 is 18 amino acids. This CDR3 is CASSIGLAAQLMNTEAFF. In DNA form, the CDR3 reads TGTGCCAGTAGTATAGGTTTAGCGGCTCAATTAATGAACACTGAAGCTTTCTTT. Looking up the rest from reference TRBV19 and TRBJ1-1 gives the full variable domain: DGGITQSPKYLFRKEGQNVTLSCEQNLNHDAMYWYRQDPGQGLRLIYYSQIVNDFQKGDIAEGYSVSREKKESFPLTVTSAQKNPTAFYLCASSIGLAAQLMNTEAFFGQGTRLTVV.

This clonotype was recorded a few times. CDR3: CASSVARTFDGYTF. Here the CDR3 DNA reads TGTGCCAGCAGCGTAGCGAGGACTTTCGATGGCTACACCTTC. J is TRBJ1-2 and V is TRBV9; D is undetermined. The germline CDR1 and CDR2 sequences are SGDLS and YYNGEE. The CDR3 is made up of 14 amino acids. V gave up 0 bases and J gave up 6 bases, with 12 bases separating them.

The chain links TRBV7-9 to TRBJ2-3; no clear D gene. Trimming took 5 bases from V and 5 from J, leaving 14 bases between them. The V gene's germline CDR1 is SEHNR and CDR2 FQNEAQ (reference sequence). This CDR3 region has 14 residues. The CDR3 is CASSPRALRDTQYF. The CDR3 DNA sequence: TGTGCCAGCAGCCCACGTGCGCTTAGAGATACGCAGTATTTT. The complete variable domain, with remaining parts taken from reference TRBV7-9 and TRBJ2-3, reads DTGVSQNPRHKITKRGQNVTFRCDPISEHNRLYWYRQTLGQGPEFLTYFQNEAQLEKSRLLSDRFSAERPKGSFSTLEIQRTEQGDSAMYLCASSPRALRDTQYFGPGTRLTVL.

This clonotype was counted only a few times. V is TRBV29-1 and J is TRBJ2-3; D gene ambiguous. V lost 3 bases and J 1 base, leaving 11 bases between the germline ends. This CDR3 has 14 amino acids. The germline CDR1 and CDR2 sequences are SQVTM and ANQGSEA. The CDR3 here is CSVDGPGRTDTQYF. CDR3 nucleotides: TGCAGCGTTGACGGGCCGGGCCGCACAGATACGCAGTATTTT.

The J gene is TRBJ2-3, the V gene TRBV27; D gene ambiguous. Between the trimmed V and J ends, which lost 5 bases and 6 bases, there was a span of 18 bases. Germline CDR1 reads MNHEY; CDR2 reads SMNVEV (reference sequence). The CDR3 sequence is 15 residues long. CDR3 nucleotide sequence: TGTGCCAGCAGTCTCAACCCCCGGGTAGGGGATACGCAGTATTTT. Encoded protein: CASSLNPRVGDTQYF.

The rearrangement links TRBV7-9 to TRBJ2-1; TRBD2 is a possible D gene (7 bases). Germline V lookup: CDR1 SEHNR, CDR2 FQNEAQ (reference sequence). CDR3 length: 13 amino acids. Trimming took off 8 bases at V and 5 bases at J, with 13 bases between the two ends. The CDR3 protein is CASQRGGNNEQFF. CDR3 DNA: TGTGCCAGCCAGAGGGGGGGAAACAATGAGCAGTTCTTC.

The table lists this clonotype with a few counts. The chain carries TRBV29-1 and TRBJ1-1, with D tentatively TRBD1 (5 bases). Germline V gives CDR1 SQVTM, CDR2 ANQGSEA. There are 11 residues in the CDR3. V lost 6 bases and J 8 bases, leaving 13 bases between the germline ends. The CDR3 sequence is CSVVVNREAFF. The CDR3 DNA reads TGCAGCGTAGTTGTGAACAGGGAAGCTTTCTTT.

In this sample, this clonotype turned up a few times. This chain joins TRBV5-5 and TRBJ1-1; maybe TRBD1 (5 bases). Trimming pared 4 bases from V and 0 bases from J, leaving 13 bases between. The CDR3 totals 15 residues. Germline assignment: CDR1 SGHKS and CDR2 YYEKEE (reference sequence). The CDR3 DNA sequence: TGTGCCAGCAGCGTCCCCGGGACCCTGAACACTGAAGCTTTCTTT. It codes for CASSVPGTLNTEAFF.